This T cell receptor beta chain was identified in a study of T-cell memory formation after mild COVID-19. Study-level findings and limits: CD8+ contracting clones occupied EMRA, while CD4+ ones occupied mainly CM and EM. Several responding clones turned up in pre-infection memory, indicating that cross-reactive memory may have taken part. Clones that contracted from day 15 to 85 had balanced CD4/CD8; later expanders were CD4+ biased. Clones from the second wave (peaking day 37) had unconfirmed SARS-CoV-2 specificity.

This clonotype was observed a handful of times. The antigen remains undetermined. A single record per CDR3 protein comes from TCRdb applying MiXCR to the 5' RACE reads. This sample has about 210,000 distinct CDR3 sequences, with roughly 10% found just once. Germline assignment: CDR1 LGHNA and CDR2 YSLEER. This CDR3 region has 14 residues. V was pared by 3 bases and J by 3 bases, with 11 bases between. The receptor comes from a man younger than 35 who had mild COVID-19 (a few samples of this study predate the infection). Cell type and time point are not known. Sequenced material: PBMCs or a T cell subset sorted from them (not recorded which). The J gene is TRBJ1-1, the V gene TRBV4-3; weak D call: TRBD1 (6 bases). CDR3 region: CASSQGGRDTEAFF. CDR3 nucleotides: TGCGCCAGCAGCCAGGGGGGGCGGGACACTGAAGCTTTCTTT.